What follows are 13 T cell receptor beta chains derived from one specimen sequenced in a study of cytomegalovirus exposure and HLA in healthy donors. The assay was immunoSEQ multiplex PCR, and TCRdb's table has in-frame clones only and misses some. In the table there are 120,000 or so clones, about 96% of which are singletons. The source material was PBMCs. The receptors derive from a man aged 18-30 years in good health and CMV-seronegative.

The chain couples TRBV2 to TRBJ1-1; TRBD1 matches at 7 bases. This CDR3 has 15 amino acids. With 3 bases clipped from V and 0 bases from J, the junction kept 4 bases outside the gene matches. The V gene's germline CDR1 is SNHLY and CDR2 FYNNEI. The CDR3 here is CASSELQGLNTEAFF. DNA for the CDR3: TGTGCCAGCAGTGAGTTACAGGGGTTGAACACTGAAGCTTTCTTT.

This rearrangement joins TRBV18 to TRBJ2-3; 9 nucleotides agree with TRBD2. There are 16 residues in the CDR3. Germline V gene sequence: CDR1 KGHSH, CDR2 LQKENI. Trimming removed 4 bases from V and 7 bases from J; junction bases left unmatched: 12. CDR3 protein: CASSRVLAGLGNTQYF. The CDR3 nucleotides read TGTGCCAGCTCACGCGTTCTAGCGGGGCTGGGGAATACGCAGTATTTT.

The table lists this clone with a count of one. CDR3 coding DNA: TGTGCCAGCAGTGAAAGGGGCTCTGGGGCCAACGTCCTGACTTTC. This encodes CASSERGSGANVLTF. The rearrangement links TRBV6-1 to TRBJ2-6, with a weak D call TRBD1 (5 bases). Trimming left V 2 bases short and J 0 bases short, with 5 bases between. CDR3 length: 15 amino acids. Germline V gives CDR1 MNHNS, CDR2 SASEGT.

The V call is TRBV27, the J call TRBJ2-7; the match to TRBD2 covers 15 bases. CDR1 and CDR2 from the germline V gene are MNHEY and SMNVEV (reference sequence). The CDR3 is made up of 14 amino acids. The V gene end was trimmed by 5 bases and the J gene end by 6 bases; junction bases not matched to a gene: 2. The CDR3 nucleotides read TGTGCCAGCAGTCCGGGACTAGCGGGAGGCGAGCAGTACTTC. It specifies CASSPGLAGGEQYF.

The chain couples TRBV7-3 to TRBJ2-1; 12 bases fit TRBD2. V gave up 3 bases and J gave up 10 bases; unmatched junction bases: 13. From germline, CDR1 is SGHTA and CDR2 FQGTGA. CDR3 length equals 17 residues. This CDR3 is CASSLRGPSGRAEEQFF. The CDR3 bases are TGTGCCAGCAGCTTGAGAGGACCTAGCGGGAGGGCGGAAGAGCAGTTCTTC.

CDR3 sequence (DNA): TGTGCCAGCAGTGACTATAGGACAGGGTACACCGGGGAGCTGTTTTTT. It specifies CASSDYRTGYTGELFF. The chain is built from TRBV6-4 and TRBJ2-2; 8 bases agree with TRBD1. Germline CDR1 MRHNA, CDR2 SNTAGT. This CDR3 has 16 residues. The trim removed 1 base at V and 3 bases at J, leaving 4 bases unmatched.

The chain uses TRBV9 and TRBJ2-7, with 9 bases identical to TRBD2. Germline values: CDR1 SGDLS, CDR2 YYNGEE. CDR3 length: 15 residues. V shed 2 bases, J shed 5 bases, and the junction held 8 bases outside the gene matches. The CDR3 loop reads CASSVGASGIDEQYF. CDR3 DNA sequence: TGTGCCAGCAGCGTCGGGGCTAGCGGGATCGACGAGCAGTACTTC.

V usage is TRBV5-6 and J usage is TRBJ2-7; 7 positions match TRBD2. Germline CDR1 is SGHDT and CDR2 is YYEEEE. The V and J ends lost 0 bases and 5 bases, in that order; junction bases with no gene match: 5. CDR3 length equals 14 residues. The CDR3 is CASSLGLAIHEQYF. CDR3 sequence (DNA): TGTGCCAGCAGCTTGGGACTAGCTATCCACGAGCAGTACTTC. Based on the CDR3 plus reference TRBV5-6 and TRBJ2-7, the full variable domain is DAGVTQSPTHLIKTRGQQVTLRCSPKSGHDTVSWYQQALGQGPQFIFQYYEEEERQRGNFPDRFSGHQFPNYSSELNVNALLLGDSALYLCASSLGLAIHEQYFGPGTRLTVT.

This rearrangement joins TRBV7-9 to TRBJ2-1, with TRBD2 as a possible D gene (5 bases). The CDR3 spans 11 residues. Germline V gives CDR1 SEHNR, CDR2 FQNEAQ (reference sequence). V gave up 11 bases and J gave up 6 bases, with 11 bases separating them. The CDR3 here is CAAGVVNEQFF. The DNA for the CDR3 is TGTGCCGCCGGGGTTGTCAATGAGCAGTTCTTC.

This chain connects TRBV6-1 to TRBJ2-3; TRBD1 is a possible D gene (5 bases). The CDR3 sequence is 17 residues long. The germline V gene encodes CDR1 MNHNS and CDR2 SASEGT. Trimming cost V 4 bases and J 0 bases, with 17 bases left between them. The CDR3 region has the DNA TGTGCCAGCAGTGCCCGACTGGACACAAGTAGCACAGATACGCAGTATTTT. It codes for CASSARLDTSSTDTQYF.

The chain carries TRBV4-3 and TRBJ2-1; D is perhaps TRBD2 (5 bases). Trimming left V 2 bases short and J 2 bases short, with 10 bases between. Germline assignment: CDR1 LGHNA and CDR2 YSLEER. The CDR3 sequence is 15 residues long. The CDR3 DNA reads as TGCGCCAGCAGCCAACAGAGGACTGCCTACAATGAGCAGTTCTTC. The encoded protein is CASSQQRTAYNEQFF.

The chain uses TRBV6-5 and TRBJ2-5; TRBD1 might be the D (5 bases). Germline V CDR1 and CDR2: MNHEY, SVGAGI. The V end lost 8 bases, the J end lost 5 bases, and 15 bases lay between the germline ends. This CDR3 has 13 amino acids. The CDR3 here is CASGGLRGETQYF. CDR3 DNA sequence: TGTGCCAGCGGTGGTTTAAGGGGTGAGACCCAGTACTTC.

This chain links TRBV4-3 with TRBJ2-3; D ambiguous. The V end lost 0 bases, the J end lost 2 bases, and 12 bases lay between the germline ends. The CDR3 extends over 16 amino acids. CDR1 and CDR2 from the germline V gene are LGHNA and YSLEER. CDR3 nucleotides: TGCGCCAGCAGCCAAGATCATTTCAGATTCACAGATACGCAGTATTTT. It yields the protein CASSQDHFRFTDTQYF.